The rows below give T cell receptor beta chains drawn from one sample of a study of tumour-infiltrating T cells in Burkitt lymphoma. This table comes from immunoSEQ multiplex PCR, and its TCRdb copy is limited to in-frame clones, with some not included. The sample has around 7,400 clones, roughly 73% seen once; the top ten hold about 40%. The material sequenced was tumor tissue. The receptors stem from a human donor with diffuse large B-cell lymphoma. CDR3s include the opening cysteine and the closing phenylalanine or tryptophan. D genes are given only for firm matches. The size entry is marked missing in some rows and otherwise reads once, few, many or a size class.

TRBD1	.	TRBJ1-5	TRBV18	CASSPDRVSNQPQHF	TGTGCCAGCTCACCCGACAGGGTGAGCAATCAGCCCCAGCATTTT
.	.	TRBJ1-1	TRBV4-3	CASSQDPRATGTEAFF	TGCGCCAGCAGCCAAGATCCGCGGGCCACAGGAACTGAAGCTTTCTTT
.	.	TRBJ2-5	TRBV7-9	CASSQSGIETQYF	TGTGCCAGCAGCCAGTCAGGGATTGAGACCCAGTACTTC
.	.	TRBJ1-1	TRBV2	CASRGVTWTEAFF	TGTGCCAGCCGCGGGGTCACCTGGACTGAAGCTTTCTTT
TRBD1	few	TRBJ1-1	TRBV11-2	CASSQGGFRAFF	TGTGCCAGCAGCCAGGGGGGCTTCAGAGCTTTCTTT
.	.	TRBJ2-3	TRBV5-1	CASSLNRESTDTQYF	TGCGCCAGCAGCCTTAACAGGGAAAGCACAGATACGCAGTATTTT
.	.	TRBJ1-1	TRBV20-1	CSARVGGGAFF	TGCAGTGCTAGAGTAGGGGGGGGAGCTTTCTTT
.	large	TRBJ1-2	TRBV2	CASSEGGGYGYTF	TGTGCCAGCAGTGAAGGAGGGGGCTATGGCTACACCTTC
TRBD1	few	TRBJ2-7	TRBV10-3	CAISAWTGNYEQYF	TGTGCCATCAGTGCCTGGACAGGGAACTACGAGCAGTACTTC
.	.	TRBJ1-3	TRBV29-1	CSVETQLGNTIYF	TGCAGCGTTGAAACGCAGCTTGGAAACACCATATATTTT
.	.	TRBJ1-6	TRBV6-5	CASSTRSGTPLHF	TGTGCCAGCAGTACCCGGTCGGGGACACCCCTCCACTTT
.	.	TRBJ1-2	TRBV5-4	CASSPGAGEAGYTF	TGTGCCAGCAGTCCTGGTGCAGGGGAAGCTGGCTACACCTTC
TRBD1	.	TRBJ1-6	TRBV7-9	CASSLVQGASPLHF	TGTGCCAGCAGCTTAGTCCAGGGGGCTTCACCCCTCCACTTT
TRBD1	.	TRBJ2-1	TRBV14	CASSQDPRGQKQFF	TGTGCCAGCAGCCAAGATCCCAGGGGGCAGAAGCAGTTCTTC
.	.	TRBJ1-1	TRBV5-4	CASSRGGSTEAFF	TGTGCCAGCAGTAGGGGGGGAAGCACTGAAGCTTTCTTT
.	few	TRBJ2-5	TRBV2	CASSVEAQETQYF	TGTGCCAGCAGCGTAGAGGCCCAAGAGACCCAGTACTTC
.	.	TRBJ1-1	TRBV7-2	CASSLQAMNTEAFF	TGTGCCAGCAGCTTACAGGCCATGAACACTGAAGCTTTCTTT
.	.	TRBJ1-1	TRBV7-2	CASSNNRATEAFF	TGTGCCAGCAGCAACAACAGGGCCACTGAAGCTTTCTTT
.	.	TRBJ2-3	TRBV2	CASSEGEGRDTQYF	TGTGCCAGCAGTGAAGGCGAGGGGAGGGATACGCAGTATTTT
TRBD2	.	TRBJ2-1	TRBV5-4	CASSLASGGYNEQFF	TGTGCCAGCAGCTTGGCTAGCGGGGGCTACAATGAGCAGTTCTTC
TRBD1	.	TRBJ1-1	TRBV4-3	CASSQWTGQGTEAFF	TGCGCCAGCAGCCAATGGACAGGGCAGGGCACTGAAGCTTTCTTT
.	.	TRBJ1-1	TRBV10-3	CAIRYKGNTEAFF	TGTGCCATCCGGTATAAGGGAAACACTGAAGCTTTCTTT
.	.	TRBJ2-3	TRBV2	CASSVSWGDTQYF	TGTGCCAGCAGTGTATCTTGGGGAGATACGCAGTATTTT
.	.	TRBJ1-1	TRBV9	CASSTSPWTDLNTEAFF	TGTGCCAGCAGCACCAGCCCTTGGACAGACCTGAACACTGAAGCTTTCTTT
.	.	TRBJ2-7	TRBV18	CASSPPAGRVVVFYEQYF	TGTGCCAGCTCACCACCGGCAGGGAGAGTTGTAGTATTCTACGAGCAGTACTTC
TRBD1	.	TRBJ1-2	TRBV5-6	CASSKDRGVYGYTF	TGTGCCAGCAGCAAAGACAGGGGGGTCTATGGCTACACCTTC
TRBD2	.	TRBJ2-1	TRBV7-2	CASSFSGGAYNEQFF	TGTGCCAGCAGCTTTAGCGGGGGGGCCTACAATGAGCAGTTCTTC
.	.	TRBJ1-1	TRBV5-1	CASSTSGTEAFF	TGCGCCAGCAGCACATCGGGGACTGAAGCTTTCTTT